This T cell receptor (beta chain) was sequenced in a study of radiotherapy plus CTLA-4 blockade in lung cancer. Study outcomes and limitations: Reports identified early blood T cell clone dynamics, with interferon-beta, as the best response predictor.

This clone has more than one count but fewer than ten. Its antigen is unknown. Sequencing used immunoSEQ multiplex PCR; TCRdb keeps in-frame clones, though not all of them. The sample contains around 86,000 clones, roughly 80% of which appear only once. The CDR3 spans 14 residues. The J segment lost 6 bases and the V segment lost 2 bases, leaving 4 bases of the junction unmatched. CDR1 and CDR2 from the germline V gene are SGDLS and YYNGEE. The sample in question was peripheral blood, obtained from a patient treated with radiotherapy plus ipilimumab. The rearrangement uses TRBV9 and TRBJ1-4; 7 bases map to TRBD1. This sequence was found in a human donor with non-small cell lung cancer who had stable disease on radiotherapy plus ipilimumab. For the CDR3, the DNA is TGTGCCAGCAGCGTCGGAACAGGGGATGAAAAACTGTTTTTT. This gives the protein CASSVGTGDEKLFF.